This TCR beta chain was observed in a study of siplizumab effects on memory and regulatory T cells. Germline loops: CDR1 SGHTA, CDR2 FQGNSA. Trimming removed 1 base from V and 8 bases from J; junction bases left unmatched: 3. The CDR3 spans 14 residues. Sequencing of each sample assayed some 9.2 x 10^4 TCR templates. Profiling relied on immunoSEQ multiplex PCR, and the TCRdb table lists in-frame clones only, not all of them. The data hold 100,000 to 110,000 clones, with about 95% observed a single time. Study-wide results and limits: Significantly reduced by siplizumab was the cumulative frequency of alloreactive sequences, namely those traceable to unstimulated CD4+ memory cells.

About this clone itself: Its specificity is not known.

Sample: non-Treg CD4+ T cells sorted from blood. The source is a human donor in good health. The chain couples TRBV7-2 to TRBJ1-4, with 8 bases matching TRBD1. The CDR3 loop is CASSLEQGVEKLFF. The CDR3 nucleotides are TGTGCCAGCAGCTTAGAACAGGGGGTCGAAAAACTGTTTTTT.